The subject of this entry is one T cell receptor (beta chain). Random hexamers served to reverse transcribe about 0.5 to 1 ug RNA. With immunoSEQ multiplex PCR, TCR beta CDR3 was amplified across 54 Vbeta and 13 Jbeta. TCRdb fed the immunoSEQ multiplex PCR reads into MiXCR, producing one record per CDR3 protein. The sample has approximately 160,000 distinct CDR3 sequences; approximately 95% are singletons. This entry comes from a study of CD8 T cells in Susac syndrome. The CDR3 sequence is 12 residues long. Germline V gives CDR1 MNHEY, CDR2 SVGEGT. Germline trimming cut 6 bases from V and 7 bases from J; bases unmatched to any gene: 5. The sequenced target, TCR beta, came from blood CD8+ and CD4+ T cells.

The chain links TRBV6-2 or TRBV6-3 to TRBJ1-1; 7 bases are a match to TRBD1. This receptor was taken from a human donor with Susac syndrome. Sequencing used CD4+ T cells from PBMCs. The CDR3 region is CASSLGQLEAFF. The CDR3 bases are TGTGCCAGCAGCCTGGGACAGCTTGAAGCTTTCTTT.